One sample yielded the 15 T cell receptor beta chains listed below, sequenced in a study of blood T cell repertoires in COVID-19. The repertoire was sequenced with immunoSEQ multiplex PCR; TCRdb's copy has only in-frame clones and lacks some. The sample has roughly 86,000 clones, about 87% seen once. The sequencing input was peripheral blood. The receptors here all came from a middle-aged man with acute or convalescent COVID-19.

This chain connects TRBV14 to TRBJ1-4; TRBD1 agrees at 10 bases. Germline CDR1 SGHDN, CDR2 FVKESK. The CDR3 sequence is 18 residues long. J was trimmed by 4 bases and V by 2 bases; bases with no gene match: 10. The CDR3, as DNA: TGTGCCAGCAGCCAAAACCGGGACAGGGGAGCATTTAATGAAAAACTGTTTTTT. Protein: CASSQNRDRGAFNEKLFF.

The DNA for the CDR3 is TGTGCCAGCCTTTTAGCGGGAGGGGTCCCTCCAGATACGCAGTATTTT. It specifies CASLLAGGVPPDTQYF. The chain combines TRBV28 with TRBJ2-3, with 11 bases matching TRBD2. Per the germline V gene, CDR1 is MDHEN and CDR2 is SYDVKM. The CDR3 spans 16 residues. V gave up 8 bases and J gave up 4 bases; unmatched junction bases: 11.

The rearrangement links TRBV2 to TRBJ2-1; D is unresolved. The CDR3 is 11 amino acids. Germline V gene data show CDR1 as SNHLY and CDR2 as FYNNEI. The V end lost 7 bases, the J end lost 5 bases, and 6 bases lay between the germline ends. The DNA for the CDR3 is TGTGCCAGCACGGCGGACAATGAGCAGTTCTTC. Translated: CASTADNEQFF. The full variable domain, in which reference TRBV2 and TRBJ2-1 provide the parts outside the CDR3, is EPEVTQTPSHQVTQMGQEVILRCVPISNHLYFYWYRQILGQKVEFLVSFYNNEISEKSEIFDDQFSVERPDGSNFTLKIRSTKLEDSAMYFCASTADNEQFFGPGTRLTVL.

J is TRBJ1-5 and V is TRBV6-5, with D maybe TRBD1 (5 bases). Germline CDR1 reads MNHEY; CDR2 reads SVGAGI. The CDR3 has 15 residues. V was cut by 5 bases and J by 7 bases, with 18 bases left in between. Written as DNA, the CDR3 is TGTGCCAGCAGTCCAACCGGGGGTATCGGGCAGCCCCAGCATTTT. Protein: CASSPTGGIGQPQHF.

The genes are TRBV14 and TRBJ2-6; 7 nucleotides agree with TRBD1. The CDR3 covers 17 residues. CDR1 SGHDN and CDR2 FVKESK come from the germline V gene. V shed 0 bases, J shed 2 bases, and the junction held 4 bases outside the gene matches. CDR3 sequence (DNA): TGTGCCAGCAGCCAAGATATAGGGGGCACTGGGGCCAACGTCCTGACTTTC. It yields the protein CASSQDIGGTGANVLTF.

The gene calls are TRBV15 and TRBJ2-2; maybe TRBD2 (6 bases). CDR3 size: 17 residues. From germline, CDR1 is LNHNV and CDR2 YYDKDF (reference sequence). Trimming removed 1 base at V and 6 bases at J, with 18 bases between. For the CDR3, the DNA is TGTGCCACCAGCAGAGCCATGCCGGGACTGGGGGCCGGGGAGCTGTTTTTT. Encoded protein: CATSRAMPGLGAGELFF.

V and J are TRBV11-2 and TRBJ2-2; tentative D call: TRBD2 (5 bases). Germline values: CDR1 SGHAT, CDR2 FQNNGV. V was shortened by 0 bases and J by 9 bases, with 8 bases between the two germline ends. There are 13 residues in the CDR3. The CDR3 loop reads CASSLERERELFF. CDR3 bases: TGTGCCAGCAGCTTAGAACGGGAAAGGGAGCTGTTTTTT.

The genes are TRBV3-1 (or the pseudogene TRBV3-2) and TRBJ2-1, with 9 bases fitting TRBD1. CDR3 length: 15 amino acids. Per germline, CDR1 LGHDT and CDR2 YNNKEL (reference sequence). Losses at the gene ends were 5 bases for V and 7 bases for J; bases not matched to a gene: 9. The CDR3 nucleotides are TGTGCCAGCAGCAGACAGGGGGGTTGGGGGAATGAGCAGTTCTTC. Protein: CASSRQGGWGNEQFF.

The CDR3 loop is CSASSLAGVTDTQYF. The CDR3 nucleotides read TGCAGTGCTAGTTCACTAGCGGGAGTCACAGATACGCAGTATTTT. V usage is TRBV20-1 and J usage is TRBJ2-3, with TRBD2 identical over 11 bases. Germline assignment: CDR1 DFQATT and CDR2 SNEGSKA (reference sequence). This CDR3 is built from 15 residues. Trimming took 3 bases from V and 2 from J; bases not matched to a gene: 4.

This chain uses TRBV5-4 with TRBJ2-1; TRBD2 agrees at 9 bases. After removal of 5 bases from V and 6 bases from J, the junction contained 6 bases not matched to a gene. Germline V gene sequence: CDR1 SGHNT, CDR2 YYREEE (reference sequence). The CDR3 is 14 residues long. The CDR3 DNA is TGTGCCAGCAGGCCGGGCGGGGGGGCCAATGAGCAGTTCTTC. Translation: CASRPGGGANEQFF. The full variable domain, its missing parts supplied by reference TRBV5-4 and TRBJ2-1, is ETGVTQSPTHLIKTRGQQVTLRCSSQSGHNTVSWYQQALGQGPQFIFQYYREEENGRGNFPPRFSGLQFPNYSSELNVNALELDDSALYLCASRPGGGANEQFFGPGTRLTVL.

The chain carries TRBV6-2 or TRBV6-3 and TRBJ2-5, with D perhaps matching TRBD2 (6 bases). V shed 6 bases and J shed 5 bases, with 19 bases lying between them. Germline V gene data show CDR1 as MNHEY and CDR2 as SVGEGT. This CDR3 contains 15 residues. The CDR3 sequence: CASSKGWRGSETQYF. CDR3 DNA: TGTGCCAGCAGCAAAGGGTGGAGGGGATCTGAGACCCAGTACTTC.

This chain uses TRBV27 with TRBJ2-5, with a tentative D call TRBD1 (5 bases). The V and J ends lost 1 base and 3 bases respectively, with 9 bases between them. This CDR3 region has 14 residues. Germline-derived CDR1 and CDR2 are MNHEY and SMNVEV (reference sequence). The CDR3 sequence: CASSLYSGKETQYF. CDR3 DNA sequence: TGTGCCAGCAGTTTATATTCAGGGAAAGAGACCCAGTACTTC.

The chain recombines TRBV20-1 with TRBJ1-2; possibly TRBD1 for D (5 bases). Per germline, CDR1 DFQATT and CDR2 SNEGSKA (reference sequence). The CDR3 is 11 amino acids. V lost 4 bases, J lost 5 bases, and 8 bases lay in between. The CDR3 here is CSATGPYGYTF. The CDR3 DNA reads TGCAGTGCTACAGGGCCATATGGCTACACCTTC.

The V and J genes are TRBV3-1 (or the pseudogene TRBV3-2) and TRBJ2-7, with TRBD2 as a possible D gene (5 bases). Germline CDR1 and CDR2: LGHDT and YNNKEL (reference sequence). V was trimmed by 6 bases and J by 0 bases, leaving 9 bases between them. The CDR3 is 13 amino acids. This chain's CDR3 is CASRDGGSYEQYF. The CDR3, as DNA: TGTGCCAGCAGGGATGGAGGCTCCTACGAGCAGTACTTC.

The V call is TRBV4-1, the J call TRBJ2-1, with 12 bases lining up with TRBD2. Germline V lookup: CDR1 MGHRA, CDR2 YSYEKL. The trim removed 0 bases at V and 7 bases at J, leaving 13 bases unmatched. The CDR3 loop spans 19 amino acids. The CDR3 nucleotides read TGCGCCAGCAGCCAAGAAACCTTTACGACTAGCGGGAGTTTGAATGAGCAGTTCTTC. It specifies CASSQETFTTSGSLNEQFF.